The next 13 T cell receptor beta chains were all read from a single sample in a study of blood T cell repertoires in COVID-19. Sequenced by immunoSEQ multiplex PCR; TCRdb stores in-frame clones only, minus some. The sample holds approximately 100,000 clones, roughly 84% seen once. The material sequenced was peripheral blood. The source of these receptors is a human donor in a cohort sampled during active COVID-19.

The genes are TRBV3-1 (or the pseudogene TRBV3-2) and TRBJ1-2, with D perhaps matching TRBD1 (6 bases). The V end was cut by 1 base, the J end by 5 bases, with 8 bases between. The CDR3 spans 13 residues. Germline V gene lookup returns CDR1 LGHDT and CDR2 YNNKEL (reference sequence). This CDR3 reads CASSQGTEYGYTF. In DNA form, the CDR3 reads TGTGCCAGCAGCCAAGGGACAGAGTATGGCTACACCTTC.

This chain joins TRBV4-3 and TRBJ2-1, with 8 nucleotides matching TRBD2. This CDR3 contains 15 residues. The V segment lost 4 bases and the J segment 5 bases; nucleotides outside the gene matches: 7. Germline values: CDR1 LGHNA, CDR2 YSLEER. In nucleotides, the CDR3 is TGCGCCAGCAGCCCGAGCGGGGGCAGACACAATGAGCAGTTCTTC. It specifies CASSPSGGRHNEQFF.

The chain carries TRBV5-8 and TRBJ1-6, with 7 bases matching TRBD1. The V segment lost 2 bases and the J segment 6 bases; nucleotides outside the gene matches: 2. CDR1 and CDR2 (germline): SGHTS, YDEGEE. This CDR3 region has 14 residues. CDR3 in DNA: TGTGCCAGCAGCTTACAGGGGAGTAATTCACCCCTCCACTTT. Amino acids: CASSLQGSNSPLHF. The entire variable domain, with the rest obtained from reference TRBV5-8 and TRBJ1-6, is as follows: EAGVTQSPTHLIKTRGQQATLRCSPISGHTSVYWYQQALGLGLQFLLWYDEGEERNRGNFPPRFSGRQFPNYSSELNVNALELEDSALYLCASSLQGSNSPLHFGNGTRLTVT.

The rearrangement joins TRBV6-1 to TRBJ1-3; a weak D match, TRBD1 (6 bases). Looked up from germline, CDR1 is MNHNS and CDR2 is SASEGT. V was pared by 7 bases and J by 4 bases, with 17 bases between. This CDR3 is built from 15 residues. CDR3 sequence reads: CASTPRGGEGNTIYF. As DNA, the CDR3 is TGTGCCAGCACTCCTCGAGGGGGGGAAGGAAACACCATATATTTT.

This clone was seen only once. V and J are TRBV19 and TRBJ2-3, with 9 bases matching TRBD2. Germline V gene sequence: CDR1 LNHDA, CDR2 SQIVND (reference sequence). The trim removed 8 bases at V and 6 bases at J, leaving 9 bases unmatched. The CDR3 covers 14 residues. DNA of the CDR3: TGTGCCAGTCGAATAATAGCGGGGGCCGATACGCAGTATTTT. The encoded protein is CASRIIAGADTQYF.

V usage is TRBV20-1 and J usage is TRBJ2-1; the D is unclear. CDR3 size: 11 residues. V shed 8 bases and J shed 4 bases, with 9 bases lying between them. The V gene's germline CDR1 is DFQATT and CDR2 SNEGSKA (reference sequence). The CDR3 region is CSLRRYNEQFF. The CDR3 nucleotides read TGCAGTCTTCGCAGATACAATGAGCAGTTCTTC.

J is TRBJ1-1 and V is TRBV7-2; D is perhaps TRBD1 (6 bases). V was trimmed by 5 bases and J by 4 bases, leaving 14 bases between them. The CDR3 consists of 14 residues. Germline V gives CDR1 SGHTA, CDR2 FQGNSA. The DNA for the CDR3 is TGTGCCAGCAGCCCGGGAGGGGGGCCCACTGAAGCTTTCTTT. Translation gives CASSPGGGPTEAFF. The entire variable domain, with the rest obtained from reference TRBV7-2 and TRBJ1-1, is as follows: GAGVSQSPSNKVTEKGKDVELRCDPISGHTALYWYRQSLGQGLEFLIYFQGNSAPDKSGLPSDRFSAERTGGSVSTLTIQRTQQEDSAVYLCASSPGGGPTEAFFGQGTRLTVV.

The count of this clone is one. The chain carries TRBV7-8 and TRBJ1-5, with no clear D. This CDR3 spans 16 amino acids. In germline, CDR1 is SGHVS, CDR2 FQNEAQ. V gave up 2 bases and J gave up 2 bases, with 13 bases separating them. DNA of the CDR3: TGTGCCAGCAGCTTATTTCCCGGGGATGGCAATCAGCCCCAGCATTTT. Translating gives CASSLFPGDGNQPQHF.

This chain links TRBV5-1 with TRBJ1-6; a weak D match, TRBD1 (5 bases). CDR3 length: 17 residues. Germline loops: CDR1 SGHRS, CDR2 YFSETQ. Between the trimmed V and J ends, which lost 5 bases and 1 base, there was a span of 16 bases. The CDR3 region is CASRGPGRGSYNSPLHF. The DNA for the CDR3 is TGCGCCAGCAGAGGGCCAGGACGGGGGTCCTATAATTCACCCCTCCACTTT. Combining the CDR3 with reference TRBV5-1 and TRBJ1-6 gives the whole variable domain KAGVTQTPRYLIKTRGQQVTLSCSPISGHRSVSWYQQTPGQGLQFLFEYFSETQRNKGNFPGRFSGRQFSNSRSEMNVSTLELGDSALYLCASRGPGRGSYNSPLHFGNGTRLTVT.

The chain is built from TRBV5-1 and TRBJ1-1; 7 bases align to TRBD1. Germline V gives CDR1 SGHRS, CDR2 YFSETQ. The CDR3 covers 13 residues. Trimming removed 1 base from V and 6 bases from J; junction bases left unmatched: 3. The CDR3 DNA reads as TGCGCCAGCAGCTTGCAGGGGGGTTCTGAAGCTTTCTTT. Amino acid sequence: CASSLQGGSEAFF.

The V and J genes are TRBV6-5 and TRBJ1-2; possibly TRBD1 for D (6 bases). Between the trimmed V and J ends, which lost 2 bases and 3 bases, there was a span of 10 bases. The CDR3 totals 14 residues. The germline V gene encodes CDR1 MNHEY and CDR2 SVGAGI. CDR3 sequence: CASSYAGADYGYTF. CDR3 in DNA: TGTGCCAGCAGTTACGCAGGGGCGGACTATGGCTACACCTTC.

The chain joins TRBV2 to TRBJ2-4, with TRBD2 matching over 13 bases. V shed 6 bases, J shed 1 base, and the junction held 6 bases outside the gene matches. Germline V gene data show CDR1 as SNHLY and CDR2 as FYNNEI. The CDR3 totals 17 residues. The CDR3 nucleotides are TGTGCCAGCAGCGCAGGGGGACTAGCGGGGGCCAAAAACATTCAGTACTTC. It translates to CASSAGGLAGAKNIQYF.

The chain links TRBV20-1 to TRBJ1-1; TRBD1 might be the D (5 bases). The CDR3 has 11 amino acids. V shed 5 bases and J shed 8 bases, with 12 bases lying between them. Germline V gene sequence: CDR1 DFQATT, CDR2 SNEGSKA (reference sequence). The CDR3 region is CSAYDPGEAFF. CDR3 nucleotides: TGCAGTGCTTATGACCCAGGGGAAGCTTTCTTT.